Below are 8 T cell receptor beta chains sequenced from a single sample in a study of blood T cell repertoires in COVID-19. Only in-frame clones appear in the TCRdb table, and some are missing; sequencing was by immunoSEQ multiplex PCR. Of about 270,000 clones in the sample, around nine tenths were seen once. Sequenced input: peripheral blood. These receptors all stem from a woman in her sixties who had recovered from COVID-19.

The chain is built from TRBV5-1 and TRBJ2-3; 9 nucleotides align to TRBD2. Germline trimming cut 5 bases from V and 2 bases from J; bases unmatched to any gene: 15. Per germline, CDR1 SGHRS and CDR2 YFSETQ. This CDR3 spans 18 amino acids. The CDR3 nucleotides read TGCGCCAGCAGGCACACCGCGGGGCTAGCGGGAACCACAGATACGCAGTATTTT. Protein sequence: CASRHTAGLAGTTDTQYF.

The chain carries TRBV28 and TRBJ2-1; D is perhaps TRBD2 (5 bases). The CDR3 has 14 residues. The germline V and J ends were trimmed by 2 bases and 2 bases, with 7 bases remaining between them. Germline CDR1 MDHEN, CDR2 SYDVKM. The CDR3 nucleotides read TGTGCCAGCAGTTTAACCGGGACCTACAATGAGCAGTTCTTC. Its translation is CASSLTGTYNEQFF.

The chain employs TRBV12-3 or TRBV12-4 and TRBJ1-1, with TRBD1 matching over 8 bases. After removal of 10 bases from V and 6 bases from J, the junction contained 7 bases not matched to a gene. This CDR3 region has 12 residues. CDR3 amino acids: CATRQGISEAFF. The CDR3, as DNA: TGTGCCACCAGACAGGGGATTTCTGAAGCTTTCTTT.

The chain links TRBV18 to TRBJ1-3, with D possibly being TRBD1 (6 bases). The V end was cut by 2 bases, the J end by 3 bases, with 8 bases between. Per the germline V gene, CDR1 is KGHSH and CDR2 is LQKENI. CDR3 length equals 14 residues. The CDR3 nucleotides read TGTGCCAGCTCACCAACACAGGGTGGAAACACCATATATTTT. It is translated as CASSPTQGGNTIYF. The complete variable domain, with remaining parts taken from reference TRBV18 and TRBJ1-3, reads NAGVMQNPRHLVRRRGQEARLRCSPMKGHSHVYWYRQLPEEGLKFMVYLQKENIIDESGMPKERFSAEFPKEGPSILRIQQVVRGDSAAYFCASSPTQGGNTIYFGEGSWLTVV.

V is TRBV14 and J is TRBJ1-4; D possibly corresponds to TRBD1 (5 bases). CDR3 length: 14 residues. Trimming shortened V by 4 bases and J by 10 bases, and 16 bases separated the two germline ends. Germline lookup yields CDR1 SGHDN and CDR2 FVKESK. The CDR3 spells CASSPQGLWGKLFF. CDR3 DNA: TGTGCCAGCAGCCCCCAGGGCCTTTGGGGAAAACTGTTTTTT.

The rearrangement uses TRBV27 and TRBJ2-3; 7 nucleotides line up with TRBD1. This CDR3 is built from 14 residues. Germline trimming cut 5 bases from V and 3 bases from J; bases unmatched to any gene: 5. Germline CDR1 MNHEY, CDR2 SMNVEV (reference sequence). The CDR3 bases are TGTGCCAGCAGTGACAGGGTGAAGACAGATACGCAGTATTTT. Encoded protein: CASSDRVKTDTQYF.

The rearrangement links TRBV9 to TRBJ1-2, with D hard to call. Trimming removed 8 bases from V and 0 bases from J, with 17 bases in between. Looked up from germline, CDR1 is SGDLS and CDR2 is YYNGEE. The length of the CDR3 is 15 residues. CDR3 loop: CASSLASSTNYGYTF. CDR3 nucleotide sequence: TGTGCCAGTAGTTTGGCTAGCAGTACTAACTATGGCTACACCTTC.

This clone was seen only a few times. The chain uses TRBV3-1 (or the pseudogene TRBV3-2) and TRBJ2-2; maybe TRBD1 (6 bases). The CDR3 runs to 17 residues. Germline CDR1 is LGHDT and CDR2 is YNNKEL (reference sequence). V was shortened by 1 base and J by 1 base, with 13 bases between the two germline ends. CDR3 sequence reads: CASSQVYQGKNTGELFF. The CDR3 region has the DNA TGTGCCAGCAGCCAAGTATACCAGGGGAAGAACACCGGGGAGCTGTTTTTT.